This TCR beta chain is drawn from a study of blood T cells in healthy people across ages. The V segment lost 3 bases and the J segment 15 bases; nucleotides outside the gene matches: 12. Germline V gene sequence: CDR1 DFQATT, CDR2 SNEGSKA (reference sequence). CDR3 length equals 14 residues. Through a sample-barcoded 5' primer and a J-beta primer mix, a second PCR was run for about 7 to 12 cycles. TCRdb re-called the 5' RACE reads with MiXCR, one entry per CDR3 protein. This table holds about a million distinct CDR3 sequences, roughly 47% found once. The genes are TRBV20-1 and TRBJ2-1; TRBD2 matches 12 bases. The sequenced material came from blood. This TCR came from a woman between 55 and 75 years old in good health. CDR3 region: CSASSGLAGSSPFF. CDR3 coding DNA: TGCAGTGCTAGTTCCGGACTAGCGGGATCAAGCCCGTTCTTC.